This T cell receptor beta chain came from a study of blood T cell repertoires in COVID-19. About the study: Samples taken during acute and convalescent COVID-19 were collected in the United States, Italy and Spain. PBMCs, B-cell-depleted T cells, or T cells were the source of the cDNA or gDNA that made up the material.

The length of the CDR3 is 15 residues. V gave up 0 bases and J gave up 0 bases, with 9 bases separating them. In germline, CDR1 is MNHEY, CDR2 SVGAGI. In the source study's methods: The assay estimated nucleated cells by amplifying reference gene primers. Measured with immunoSEQ multiplex PCR; TCRdb has only the in-frame clones, and not every one. The V and J calls and clone size were taken over from that table, and D and trimming were inferred from the DNA. The sample consists of about 130,000 clones, about 84% of them appearing once. At least ten counts were recorded for this clone. Sequencing used peripheral blood. The genes are TRBV6-5 and TRBJ2-7, with D unresolved. This receptor was obtained from an older woman with acute or convalescent COVID-19. The CDR3 loop reads CASSYSQDSSYEQYF. For the CDR3, the DNA is TGTGCCAGCAGTTACTCGCAGGATAGCTCCTACGAGCAGTACTTC.